This T cell receptor (beta chain) comes out of a study of identical twins. This clonotype was detected only a few times. This CDR3 spans 17 amino acids. V trimming: 7 bases; J trimming: 4 bases; junction bases outside the gene matches: 15. Germline V lookup: CDR1 SGHTA, CDR2 FQGNSA. TCRdb re-called the 5' RACE reads through MiXCR, storing one row per CDR3 protein. The table includes 450,000 or so distinct CDR3 sequences, 14% detected once. This same sample was also part of a study on yellow fever vaccine responses in identical twins.

The chain joins TRBV7-2 to TRBJ2-2, with 7 nucleotides matching TRBD2. The sequencing input was CD4+ T cells sorted from blood. This sequence was found in a woman under 30 in good health. The CDR3 nucleotides are TGTGCCAGCAACCCACTCGGGGGAGGGTCGTTCACCGGGGAGCTGTTTTTT. Translating it yields CASNPLGGGSFTGELFF.